Sequencing of this TCR beta chain was carried out in a study of PD-1 blockade in classical Hodgkin lymphoma. This table comes from immunoSEQ multiplex PCR, and its TCRdb copy is limited to in-frame clones, with some not included. The table has around 43,000 clones, roughly 73% seen once. No patient escaped relapse after autologous stem cell transplantation, and brentuximab vedotin exposure varied. The source material was peripheral blood mononuclear cells (PBMCs), sampled at baseline. The sequence was obtained from a human donor with classical Hodgkin lymphoma.

The CDR3 loop reads CASSKQTSGGQETQYF. CDR3 nucleotides: TGTGCCAGCAGCAAACAAACTAGCGGGGGACAAGAGACCCAGTACTTC. V gene TRBV7-2 combines with J gene TRBJ2-5; TRBD2 aligns across 11 bases. V lost 5 bases and J lost 2; bases outside the gene matches: 7. The germline V gene encodes CDR1 SGHTA and CDR2 FQGNSA. CDR3 size: 16 residues. The entire variable domain, with the rest obtained from reference TRBV7-2 and TRBJ2-5, is as follows: GAGVSQSPSNKVTEKGKDVELRCDPISGHTALYWYRQSLGQGLEFLIYFQGNSAPDKSGLPSDRFSAERTGGSVSTLTIQRTQQEDSAVYLCASSKQTSGGQETQYFGPGTRLLVL.